The source of this TCR beta chain is a study of neurological immune-mediated disorders. The cDNA was generated through 5'RACE incorporating 10-nucleotide random UMIs. TCRdb reprocessed the 5' RACE reads via MiXCR and lists one record per CDR3 protein. Of 30,000 to 45,000 distinct CDR3 sequences detected, approximately 4.4% appear once; the ten largest clones hold roughly 9%. Study-level points and caveats: The level of TCR clonal expansion was highest in patients with HTLV-1-associated myelopathy and lowest in multiple sclerosis, where it fell below the level seen in healthy controls. Across subjects, no CDR3 amino acid sequence appeared in expanded clones of more than one subject, a finding that suggested private repertoires in all groups.

Trimming cost V 3 bases and J 4 bases, with 4 bases left between them. The CDR3 extends over 13 amino acids. Germline CDR1 is SGHTA and CDR2 is FQGNSA. Volunteers at a blood bank in Maryland, USA, were the healthy controls. This clonotype is categorized as medium-sized (0.01 to 0.1%). Its specificity is not known. The chain uses TRBV7-2 and TRBJ2-6, with D unresolved. The receptor was derived from a man aged 18 to 30 in good health. The sequenced sample was CD4+ T cells from blood. CDR3 loop: CASSFFGANVLTF. The DNA of the CDR3 is TGTGCCAGCAGCTTCTTCGGGGCCAACGTCCTGACTTTC.